This T cell receptor (beta chain) emerged from a study of graft-versus-host responses after intestinal transplantation. Study background: Multivisceral, liver-intestinal, or isolated intestinal transplants were given to recipients.

Trimming at V came to 3 bases and at J to 4 bases, leaving 5 bases not matched to a gene. From germline, CDR1 is SGDLS and CDR2 YYNGEE. The length of the CDR3 is 15 residues. Points on this clone: No antigen is known for it.

Profiling relied on immunoSEQ multiplex PCR, and the TCRdb table lists in-frame clones only, not all of them. The sample shows some 22,000 clones, 90% to 95% of them seen only once. Points from the study as a whole: There was an association between peak levels of circulating GvH clones and early post-transplant HvG declines.

This TCR derives from a human patient who received an intestinal transplant, so some T cells may come from the graft donor. The source was PBMCs, collected 39 to 40 days after intestinal transplant. The chain recombines TRBV9 with TRBJ2-2; 8 bases agree with TRBD2. CDR3 region: CASSAVSGSTGELFF. The CDR3 bases are TGTGCCAGCAGCGCCGTCAGCGGGAGCACCGGGGAGCTGTTTTTT.